This record looks at one T cell receptor (beta chain) sequence and its context. The antigen this receptor binds is unknown. The input lacks base qualities; no much larger clone sits a single base away. The germline V gene supplies CDR1 SNHLY and CDR2 FYNNEI. V is cut by 3 bases and J by 4 bases, and the space between the germline ends is 12 bases. There are 14 amino acids in the CDR3, from cysteine to phenylalanine inclusive. Only the CDR3 DNA stays, 42 bases, in frame from base 1. This entry is derived from a study of cytomegalovirus exposure and HLA in healthy donors (dated by TCRdb to 2016 to 2017). Context from the whole study: According to an earlier analysis of 587 of the donors, about 190 million T cells yielded roughly 110 million unique TCR beta sequences and 250 to 350 Gb of sequence data. About 300 gigabases of sequencing data and 70 million to 85 million unique TCR sequences were included in an early release covering about 700 HLA-typed donors. Among the approximately 430 genotyped donors, approximately 77% belonged to the genetic ancestry cluster associated with self-reported Caucasian donors. The aim of the study was to test whether cataloging public T cell receptors could identify signatures of past pathogen exposure. The study used immunosequencing to profile the T cell repertoires of 670 or so subjects and linked those repertoires to cytomegalovirus serostatus. A separate validation cohort of 100 to 150 different subjects was used in addition to the roughly 720-subject first cohort. To predict cytomegalovirus infection status, the study combined high-throughput TCR immunosequencing, statistical association of individual TCRs with disease status, and machine learning. A later analysis re-analyzed previously published TCR beta repertoires from about 600 donors and added high-resolution HLA genotyping to study TCR occurrence patterns. Rather than drawing on any new phenotypic data, the later analysis identified candidate immune exposures from TCR beta sequences and the way those sequences occurred across donors. In an earlier analysis of 587 of the donors, high-throughput TCR beta sequencing was used to judge whether each TCR beta V gene segment behaved as functional or pseudogenic. Donor age, sex, ethnicity and CMV serostatus were compiled alongside the repertoire data. A later genetic analysis took genome-wide SNP genotypes for about 55% of the 666 donors and used that subset as a discovery cohort. All discovery cohort repertoires had been generated on a single sequencing platform. HLA typing included class I and class II loci at four-digit resolution. Typing coverage differed by locus: A, B, C, DRB1 and DQB1 were typed in roughly 629-630 donors, DQA1 in approximately 520, DPA1 in around 610, and DPB1 in around 440. Several DR-DQ haplotypes were treated as single units for association and clustering because of strong linkage in the cohort. Among a few hundred genotyped donors of the cohort, an average of about 240,000 unique TCR beta nucleotide sequences were sequenced per donor, roughly 20% of them non-productive.

Library generation was performed with the immunoSEQ multiplex PCR assay. A mixture of 60 forward primers for TCR Vbeta segments and 13 reverse primers for TCR Jbeta segments was used in the multiplex PCR. A multiplex PCR assay on genomic DNA amplified the CDR3 region of rearranged TCR beta genes. The amplified TCR beta libraries were sequenced on the Illumina HiSeq System as 87-base-pair reads. The original methods were these. In a later analysis, approximately 74 million unique TCR beta chains were counted across the approximately 640 repertoires, and roughly 10 million of these chains were shared by at least two donors. Raw reads were error-corrected and collapsed into unique sequences with a nearest-neighbor algorithm that merged closely related sequences to remove PCR and sequencing errors. To assign V, D and J gene segments, CDR3 sequences were aligned to IMGT reference sequences. For a sequence to be retained, at least a six-nucleotide match to both a V gene segment and a J gene segment was required. Rearrangements were called productive when the CDR3 lacked stop codons and stayed in frame with V and J; all others were non-productive. Following IMGT convention, CDR3 was defined as the stretch from the second conserved V-encoded cysteine to the conserved J-encoded phenylalanine. Sequences without an unambiguous match to a single V gene segment were excluded from the earlier analysis of approximately 600 of the donors. An earlier analysis of 587 of the donors classified V segments as functional when productive rearrangements were above 56.7% and as segregating when the standard deviation between donors was above 5%. To diagnose cytomegalovirus status from the catalog of TCR beta chain sequences, a statistical classification framework was built. A later analysis assigned V and J genes by comparing TCR nucleotide sequences with IMGT/GENE-DB human TR gene sequences. The TCRdist pipeline was used in a later analysis to assign CDR3 sequences and most-parsimonious VDJ recombination scenarios. A later analysis defined each TCR beta chain by its CDR3 amino acid sequence plus V-gene family, and excluded reads lacking a unique V-gene family. As a way to deal with suspected cross-contamination and a sequencing artifact, a later analysis dropped 450 to 600 nucleotide sequences that were highly shared and had low generation probability. For each public chain, a later analysis derived a clonal expansion index from normalized ranks of inferred template counts within each repertoire. Generation probabilities in a later analysis came from a VDJ recombination model fitted to out-of-frame rearrangements, and those results were checked against IGoR. In a later analysis, hypergeometric tests were used to score TCR-TCR, TCR-HLA and TCR-CMV co-occurrence, with a repertoire-size bias correction applied to TCR pairs. False discovery rates were estimated in a later analysis by permuting HLA or CMV assignments 20 times. In a later analysis, co-occurring TCRs were grouped using DBSCAN, and TCRdist sequence similarity was added for clustering within HLA-allele-positive subsets. Repertoires with fewer than 30,000 or more than 120,000 public chains were left out of co-occurrence clustering, as were about five repertoires with anomalous nucleotide sharing. Sourced from immuneACCESS, this table was stored by TCRdb with only in-frame sequences that have V and J called. A share of the clones is absent; for the studies checked, an unresolved V gene accounts for under half, and the remainder has no known explanation. Clonal size and the V and J genes are those of that table, whereas D and trimming came from the DNA. The sample profile shows approximately 110,000 clones; more than 65% of them were found once. The ten top clones hold about 3.7% of the sample.

The study at large found these results: Specific HLA alleles were associated with 16,951 TCR beta sequences at a false discovery rate of 0.05 in a later analysis. Several of the top co-occurrence clusters appeared to be linked to parvovirus B19, influenza, CMV and Epstein-Barr virus, according to a later analysis. According to a later analysis, most CMV-associated TCR beta chains appeared to be HLA-restricted, and the HLA associations seemed to be driven largely by CMV exposure. In vitro tests confirmed that three of the cytomegalovirus-associated TCR beta chains recognize cytomegalovirus antigens. Only TCR beta chains were sequenced in this cohort, and the absence of alpha or paired-chain data limited detectable features. The classifier was reported to diagnose cytomegalovirus status with high specificity and sensitivity in both the original cohort and the validation cohort. The study gave a list of under 200 TCR beta chains associated with cytomegalovirus. Because HLA typing was missing for some donors at each locus, association tests included only the typed subset. The presence/absence analyses assumed that sequencing depth was roughly uniform across donors, and that assumption may not be true. Broadly in line with IMGT annotations, most TCR beta V segments showed up in productive rearrangements about 90% or about 30% of the time in an earlier analysis of 587 of the donors. Compared with the approximately 670-donor mean, donors in an Asian-associated ancestry cluster had fewer N-insertions in productive TCRs, according to a later genetic analysis. Compared with equally common non-associated chains, HLA-associated TCR beta chains in a later analysis were more clonally expanded and had lower generation probabilities. Most TCR sequences were observed very rarely across donors, whereas some public TCRs were present in many individuals. Because the 87-base-pair reads could not distinguish some IMGT-functional V segments, including TRBV6-2 and TRBV6-3, those segments were excluded. Because counts were too low, about 18 rarely observed V segments, including chromosome 9 orphons, were excluded from the earlier analysis of 500 to 700 of the donors. Linkage disequilibrium might explain the correlated functional status among segregating V segments, but an unknown experimental factor could not be excluded. According to the authors, the approach could potentially be generalized to other disease states and immunological phenotypes. Strong co-occurrence of HLA alleles, especially DR and DQ, made assigning TCR associations to individual alleles difficult. A cluster of highly shared sequence variants was judged likely to represent a technical artifact of the sequencing pipeline. In a later genetic analysis, a missense DCLRE1C variant was associated with V-gene and J-gene trimming of TCR beta chains, and the association was replicated in an independent cohort. Immune exposure information for the cohort was limited to CMV serostatus. In a later analysis, the rate of TCR association differed among HLA loci, with DRB1 alleles having the most associated TCRs and HLA-C alleles having the fewest. A further reported finding was that TCR beta sequences accurately predicted the HLA-A and HLA-B alleles for most subjects in the first cohort.

In total, 600 or so healthy bone marrow donors made up the cohort. At the time of sampling, all cohort members were nominally healthy, though unrecorded immune exposures were likely present. Of the roughly 670 cohort members, 289 had a positive CMV serostatus and about 400 had a negative one, while no CMV serostatus was recorded for the donor. Every donor gave a peripheral blood sample, and the peripheral blood mononuclear cells from that sample were used for TCR beta sequencing. The Qiagen DNeasy Blood Extraction Kit was used to extract genomic DNA from the blood cell samples. Sequenced material: PBMCs. Here the chain combines TRBV2 and TRBJ1-2; TRBD1 is possibly the D segment (6 matching bases). This TCR was sampled from a human donor in good health. The DNA sequence is as follows: TGTGCCAGCAGTGAGACAGGAATAAGCTATGGCTACACCTTC. Translated, this is CASSETGISYGYTF.